The clone carrying this T cell receptor beta chain was counted a few times. Clones were sequenced by immunoSEQ multiplex PCR, and TCRdb holds only the in-frame ones, with some missing. Of 300,000 to 350,000 clones listed, 90% are singletons. The data are from a study of blood T cell repertoires in COVID-19. The ends lost 8 bases at V and 1 base at J; junction bases unmatched: 12. The germline V gene encodes CDR1 LNHDA and CDR2 SQIVND (reference sequence). CDR3 length equals 16 residues. Sequencing used PBMCs or T cells enriched from blood (not recorded which). The V call is TRBV19, the J call TRBJ2-7, with 9 bases matching TRBD2. The receptor comes from a woman aged 18-30 years with acute COVID-19. Here the CDR3 DNA reads TGTGCCAGTGCCCCACACCGACTAGCGGCTTCCTACGAGCAGTACTTC. It yields the protein CASAPHRLAASYEQYF.